This TCR beta chain was profiled in a study of cytomegalovirus exposure and HLA in healthy donors. Broader study findings: Presence/absence analysis assumed near-uniform sequencing depth across donors.

Primers included in the PCR were 60 Vbeta and 13 Jbeta primers. Method: immunoSEQ multiplex PCR; TCRdb's copy keeps in-frame clones and lacks some. Altogether around 170,000 clones are present, more than 65% being singletons, with the ten largest covering approximately 1.3%. A few counts support this clone. Its antigen is currently unknown. Material for sequencing was PBMCs. This clonotype was sampled from a man aged 50-59 years in good health and CMV-seropositive.

The CDR3 sequence: CASNDGHLVNTEAFF. The CDR3 DNA sequence: TGTGCCAGTAACGATGGACACCTCGTGAACACTGAAGCTTTCTTT. The chain combines TRBV19 with TRBJ1-1; possibly TRBD1 for D (5 bases). Trimming stripped 7 bases from V and 0 bases from J, with 15 bases between. CDR3 length equals 15 residues. Germline CDR1 LNHDA, CDR2 SQIVND (reference sequence). The whole variable domain, remainder taken from reference TRBV19 and TRBJ1-1, is DGGITQSPKYLFRKEGQNVTLSCEQNLNHDAMYWYRQDPGQGLRLIYYSQIVNDFQKGDIAEGYSVSREKKESFPLTVTSAQKNPTAFYLCASNDGHLVNTEAFFGQGTRLTVV.